Presented here are 32 T cell receptor beta chains from one specimen sequenced in a study of blood T cell repertoires in COVID-19. Libraries were prepared by immunoSEQ multiplex PCR; TCRdb keeps only in-frame clonotypes and omits some of them. The repertoire holds 150,000 to 200,000 clones, with 70% to 85% as singletons. Sequencing was performed on PBMCs or T cells enriched from blood (not recorded which). Receptors originate from a man between 45 and 60 years old who had recovered from COVID-19.

The chain has TRBV7-9 and TRBJ2-5; TRBD1 matches at 7 bases. Germline V gives CDR1 SEHNR, CDR2 FQNEAQ (reference sequence). This CDR3 has 15 amino acids. J gave up 4 bases and V 4 bases, and 9 bases lay outside the gene matches. Written as DNA, the CDR3 is TGTGCCAGCAGCTGGCCGACAGGGAGAGGAGAGACCCAGTACTTC. This gives the protein CASSWPTGRGETQYF.

The rearrangement uses TRBV18 and TRBJ2-1; tentatively, D is TRBD1 (6 bases). The CDR3 has 15 amino acids. V lost 1 base, J lost 8 bases, and 15 bases lay in between. Germline lookup yields CDR1 KGHSH and CDR2 LQKENI. The CDR3 is CASSPLTGGNHEQFF. CDR3 nucleotide sequence: TGTGCCAGCTCACCACTTACTGGGGGCAACCATGAGCAGTTCTTC.

This rearrangement joins TRBV27 to TRBJ2-2, with D perhaps TRBD2 (6 bases). CDR3 length equals 18 residues. V dropped 6 bases and J dropped 6 bases, with 26 bases sitting between them. Germline loops: CDR1 MNHEY, CDR2 SMNVEV (reference sequence). CDR3 region: CASSSARPRLVVAGELFF. The CDR3, as DNA: TGTGCCAGCAGCTCAGCCCGTCCAAGACTAGTGGTTGCCGGGGAGCTGTTTTTT.

J is TRBJ2-5 and V is TRBV7-3, with 7 bases fitting TRBD1. The CDR3 is made up of 14 amino acids. V lost 3 bases to trimming and J lost 3 bases; unmatched junction nucleotides: 4. The germline V gene has CDR1 SGHTA and CDR2 FQGTGA. CDR3 region: CASSLSGTEETQYF. CDR3 in DNA: TGTGCCAGCAGCTTGTCTGGGACAGAAGAGACCCAGTACTTC.

The rearrangement uses TRBV7-6 and TRBJ2-5; TRBD1 matches 7 bases. Germline lookup yields CDR1 SGHVS and CDR2 FNYEAQ. This CDR3 is 15 amino acids long. The J segment lost 2 bases and the V segment lost 5 bases, leaving 8 bases of the junction unmatched. This CDR3 is CASSPRARGQETQYF. The CDR3 DNA reads as TGTGCCAGCAGCCCCCGGGCCAGGGGGCAAGAGACCCAGTACTTC. The full variable domain, rest sourced from reference TRBV7-6 and TRBJ2-5, is GAGVSQSPRYKVTKRGQDVALRCDPISGHVSLYWYRQALGQGPEFLTYFNYEAQQDKSGLPNDRFSAERPEGSISTLTIQRTEQRDSAMYRCASSPRARGQETQYFGPGTRLLVL.

The rearrangement links TRBV28 to TRBJ2-3; TRBD2 agrees at 9 bases. The ends lost 5 bases at V and 0 bases at J; junction bases unmatched: 12. Looked up from germline, CDR1 is MDHEN and CDR2 is SYDVKM. The CDR3 has 18 amino acids. The CDR3 region is CASSLEAGGPSSTDTQYF. The CDR3 bases are TGTGCCAGCAGTCTCGAAGCGGGGGGCCCATCTAGCACAGATACGCAGTATTTT.

This chain joins TRBV5-4 and TRBJ1-2, with TRBD1 matching 7 bases. Germline V gene lookup returns CDR1 SGHNT and CDR2 YYREEE (reference sequence). The CDR3 extends over 15 amino acids. The V and J ends lost 0 bases and 1 base, in that order; junction bases with no gene match: 3. CDR3 coding DNA: TGTGCCAGCAGCTTGGGCGGACAGGATAACTATGGCTACACCTTC. Translation gives CASSLGGQDNYGYTF.

In its sample, this clone was seen a few times. The CDR3 coding sequence is TGTGCCAGTAGTCGGGACAAAATTCCACCTACCTATGGCTACACCTTC. Amino acid sequence: CASSRDKIPPTYGYTF. The gene calls are TRBV19 and TRBJ1-2; tentative D call: TRBD1 (6 bases). In germline, CDR1 is LNHDA, CDR2 SQIVND (reference sequence). This CDR3 comprises 16 residues. The V end lost 5 bases, the J end lost 4 bases, and 20 bases lay between the germline ends.

The chain employs TRBV7-9 and TRBJ1-3; 8 bases map to TRBD1. The trim removed 4 bases at V and 2 bases at J, leaving 10 bases unmatched. Germline V CDR1 and CDR2: SEHNR, FQNEAQ (reference sequence). The CDR3 length is 17 residues. The chain's CDR3 is CASSSARGQEAGNTIYF. CDR3 DNA: TGTGCCAGCAGCTCAGCCAGGGGGCAAGAGGCTGGAAACACCATATATTTT.

V and J are TRBV19 and TRBJ1-1; possible D gene TRBD1, 6 bases. The CDR3 length is 13 residues. The germline CDR1 and CDR2 sequences are LNHDA and SQIVND (reference sequence). Trimming removed 6 bases from V and 6 bases from J, with 14 bases in between. In DNA, the CDR3 is TGTGCCAGTAGGCGGGAGGGGGTGGCTGAAGCTTTCTTT. Translation gives CASRREGVAEAFF.

The rearrangement joins TRBV11-2 to TRBJ2-2; TRBD2 is a possible D gene (6 bases). V gave up 7 bases and J gave up 8 bases, with 14 bases separating them. Per germline, CDR1 SGHAT and CDR2 FQNNGV. The CDR3 is made up of 13 amino acids. The CDR3 protein is CASTGEAGGELFF. The CDR3 coding sequence is TGTGCCAGCACTGGGGAGGCCGGGGGGGAGCTGTTTTTT.

The genes are TRBV6-1 and TRBJ1-4; tentatively, D is TRBD1 (5 bases). The CDR3 spans 14 residues. V lost 7 bases to trimming and J lost 7 bases, with 16 bases between them. Germline CDR1 MNHNS, CDR2 SASEGT. CDR3 sequence: CASIIDRGSEKLFF. The CDR3 coding sequence is TGTGCCAGCATTATCGACAGAGGTAGTGAAAAACTGTTTTTT.

The rearrangement links TRBV2 to TRBJ2-3, with 14 bases fitting TRBD2. The CDR3 runs to 14 residues. After removal of 10 bases from V and 5 bases from J, the junction contained 5 bases not matched to a gene. CDR1 and CDR2 (germline): SNHLY, FYNNEI. CDR3 sequence: CATPGLAGVDTQYF. For the CDR3, the DNA is TGTGCCACACCGGGACTAGCGGGGGTAGATACGCAGTATTTT.

This clone appeared a few times. The chain has TRBV4-3 and TRBJ1-4; 9 bases are a match to TRBD1. The CDR3 is 16 residues long. Per germline, CDR1 LGHNA and CDR2 YSLEER. V trimming: 1 base; J trimming: 5 bases; junction bases outside the gene matches: 5. The CDR3 loop is CASSQGFGTGNEKLFF. The CDR3 DNA is TGCGCCAGCAGCCAAGGGTTTGGGACAGGGAATGAAAAACTGTTTTTT.

This clone was seen a handful of times. This chain links TRBV20-1 with TRBJ2-5; 8 bases map to TRBD1. Germline V gene data show CDR1 as DFQATT and CDR2 as SNEGSKA (reference sequence). This CDR3 is built from 13 residues. V gave up 3 bases and J gave up 5 bases; unmatched junction bases: 5. The CDR3 sequence: CSASQGAFETQYF. In DNA, the CDR3 is TGCAGTGCTAGTCAGGGGGCGTTCGAGACCCAGTACTTC.

The chain links TRBV19 to TRBJ1-4; possibly TRBD1 for D (6 bases). This CDR3 spans 15 amino acids. The germline gives CDR1 LNHDA, CDR2 SQIVND (reference sequence). Between the trimmed V and J ends, which lost 5 bases and 2 bases, there was a span of 12 bases. The CDR3 loop is CASSFPGDTNEKLFF. The CDR3 bases are TGTGCCAGTAGTTTCCCAGGGGACACTAATGAAAAACTGTTTTTT.

The chain combines TRBV3-1 (or the pseudogene TRBV3-2) with TRBJ2-7; 9 nucleotides match TRBD2. V dropped 0 bases and J dropped 3; count of bases not matched to a gene: 6. In germline, CDR1 is LGHDT, CDR2 YNNKEL (reference sequence). The CDR3 loop spans 16 amino acids. For the CDR3, the DNA is TGTGCCAGCAGCCAAGAAAGGCGGGGGGGCCTCTACGAGCAGTACTTC. It codes for CASSQERRGGLYEQYF.

This chain joins TRBV3-1 (or the pseudogene TRBV3-2) and TRBJ1-2, with D maybe TRBD1 (6 bases). V lost 4 bases and J 5 bases, leaving 11 bases between the germline ends. This CDR3 is 13 amino acids long. CDR1 is LGHDT, CDR2 YNNKEL, per germline (reference sequence). DNA of the CDR3: TGTGCCAGCAGCCCTCAGGGGCCTTATGGCTACACCTTC. It translates to CASSPQGPYGYTF.

This CDR3 is CASSPGGSGYYEQYF. The CDR3 region has the DNA TGTGCCAGCAGCCCCGGAGGTTCCGGCTACTACGAGCAGTACTTC. The chain employs TRBV5-6 and TRBJ2-7; a possible D gene is TRBD2 (5 bases). The germline V gene encodes CDR1 SGHDT and CDR2 YYEEEE. Trimming removed 4 bases at V and 3 bases at J, with 17 bases between. The CDR3 spans 15 residues.

The chain joins TRBV7-9 to TRBJ2-2; 7 nucleotides match TRBD1. The trim removed 5 bases at V and 3 bases at J, leaving 3 bases unmatched. The CDR3 has 14 amino acids. The germline V gene has CDR1 SEHNR and CDR2 FQNEAQ (reference sequence). The CDR3 DNA sequence: TGTGCCAGCAGCGTTGGGACAGACACCGGGGAGCTGTTTTTT. Its protein is CASSVGTDTGELFF.

The CDR3 DNA reads TGTGCCAGCTCACCTTATACCGGGACAGATTATGGCTACACCTTC. It is translated as CASSPYTGTDYGYTF. This rearrangement joins TRBV18 to TRBJ1-2; 7 bases agree with TRBD1. CDR1 and CDR2 (germline): KGHSH, LQKENI. The junction had 9 bases not matched to a gene; V was cut back by 3 bases and J by 5 bases. The CDR3 runs 15 residues.

The chain joins TRBV5-1 to TRBJ2-7; TRBD1 agrees at 12 bases. This CDR3 contains 15 residues. V lost 0 bases and J lost 6; bases outside the gene matches: 4. From germline, CDR1 is SGHRS and CDR2 YFSETQ. CDR3 in amino acids: CASSLEGQGASEQYF. CDR3 DNA sequence: TGCGCCAGCAGCTTGGAGGGACAGGGGGCGTCCGAGCAGTACTTC.

The chain carries TRBV18 and TRBJ2-7, with 8 bases that match TRBD1. V lost 2 bases and J lost 2; bases outside the gene matches: 5. Germline V gives CDR1 KGHSH, CDR2 LQKENI. The CDR3 is 15 amino acids. CDR3 in amino acids: CASSPGQGATYEQYF. The CDR3 DNA reads TGTGCCAGCTCACCAGGGCAGGGGGCGACCTACGAGCAGTACTTC.

The chain couples TRBV25-1 to TRBJ2-5, with D possibly matching TRBD1 (5 bases). The CDR3 is 14 amino acids. The germline V gene encodes CDR1 MGHDK and CDR2 SYGVNS. Trimming cost V 8 bases and J 4 bases, with 17 bases left between them. In DNA, the CDR3 is TGTGCCAGCGTTGACAGCCTAAGTTCAGAGACCCAGTACTTC. This translates into CASVDSLSSETQYF. Using reference TRBV25-1 and TRBJ2-5 for the parts outside the CDR3, the full variable domain is EADIYQTPRYLVIGTGKKITLECSQTMGHDKMYWYQQDPGMELHLIHYSYGVNSTEKGDLSSESTVSRIRTEHFPLTLESARPSHTSQYLCASVDSLSSETQYFGPGTRLLVL.

The gene calls are TRBV3-1 (or the pseudogene TRBV3-2) and TRBJ2-5, with 15 nucleotides matching TRBD2. J was trimmed by 5 bases and V by 6 bases; bases with no gene match: 13. CDR1 and CDR2 (germline): LGHDT, YNNKEL (reference sequence). The CDR3 covers 18 residues. The CDR3 region is CASSKQGLAGGASETQYF. For the CDR3, the DNA is TGTGCCAGCAGTAAACAAGGACTAGCGGGGGGGGCCAGCGAGACCCAGTACTTC.

The chain has TRBV13 and TRBJ1-6; perhaps TRBD1 as D (5 bases). Deletions cut 3 bases from V and 0 bases from J, with 6 bases between. CDR1 is PRHDT, CDR2 FYEKMQ, per germline (reference sequence). This CDR3 contains 15 residues. The CDR3 here is CASSFQGSYNSPLHF. The DNA of the CDR3 is TGTGCCAGCAGCTTCCAGGGCTCCTATAATTCACCCCTCCACTTT.

Concerning this clone: At one end, the junction sequence differs from germline, possibly due to a read error. As DNA, the CDR3 is TGTGCTAGCAGCCCTCTTGGCAGGGTTGGCACTGAAGCTTTCTTT. The encoded protein is CASSPLGRVGTEAFF. V is TRBV7-7 and J is TRBJ1-1; possible D gene TRBD1, 5 bases. From germline, CDR1 is SSHAT and CDR2 FNYEAQ (reference sequence). The CDR3 is made up of 15 amino acids.

J is TRBJ2-1 and V is TRBV2; D might be TRBD2 (6 bases). The CDR3 extends over 15 amino acids. Germline V gene sequence: CDR1 SNHLY, CDR2 FYNNEI. V was shortened by 7 bases and J by 4 bases, with 17 bases between the two germline ends. The CDR3 bases are TGTGCCAGCACCCCTTCCGGGACTCTATACAATGAGCAGTTCTTC. Protein: CASTPSGTLYNEQFF.

As DNA, the CDR3 is TGTGCCAGTAGTATGCGTCGAGCGCCAGACAATGAGCAGTTCTTC. This sequence encodes CASSMRRAPDNEQFF. The chain employs TRBV19 and TRBJ2-1; unclear D gene. The CDR3 loop spans 15 amino acids. Germline V gene sequence: CDR1 LNHDA, CDR2 SQIVND (reference sequence). Trimming removed 3 bases from V and 5 bases from J, with 14 bases in between.

This clone was counted a single time. The rearrangement links TRBV25-1 to TRBJ2-1; D not resolved. V was pared by 2 bases and J by 4 bases, with 9 bases between. This CDR3 comprises 14 residues. CDR1 MGHDK and CDR2 SYGVNS come from the germline V gene. The CDR3 DNA sequence: TGTGCCAGCAGTGAACCCCCAGATTACAATGAGCAGTTCTTC. It codes for CASSEPPDYNEQFF. The full variable domain, in which reference TRBV25-1 and TRBJ2-1 provide the parts outside the CDR3, is EADIYQTPRYLVIGTGKKITLECSQTMGHDKMYWYQQDPGMELHLIHYSYGVNSTEKGDLSSESTVSRIRTEHFPLTLESARPSHTSQYLCASSEPPDYNEQFFGPGTRLTVL.

This clone was detected a few times. This CDR3 reads CASSLGRTVPSPLHF. The DNA of the CDR3 is TGTGCCAGCAGCTTGGGTAGGACAGTTCCCTCACCCCTCCACTTT. This sequence joins TRBV5-4 and TRBJ1-6, with D maybe TRBD1 (6 bases). Germline V CDR1 and CDR2: SGHNT, YYREEE (reference sequence). The CDR3 totals 15 residues. V lost 0 bases and J lost 10, with 14 bases in between.

The chain uses TRBV11-1 and TRBJ2-5; D gene uncertain. The CDR3 covers 13 residues. Trimming removed 5 bases at V and 0 bases at J, with 7 bases between. Germline CDR1 SGHAT, CDR2 FQDESV (reference sequence). CDR3 coding DNA: TGTGCCAGCAGCCCCCGGGACCAAGAGACCCAGTACTTC. It translates to CASSPRDQETQYF.